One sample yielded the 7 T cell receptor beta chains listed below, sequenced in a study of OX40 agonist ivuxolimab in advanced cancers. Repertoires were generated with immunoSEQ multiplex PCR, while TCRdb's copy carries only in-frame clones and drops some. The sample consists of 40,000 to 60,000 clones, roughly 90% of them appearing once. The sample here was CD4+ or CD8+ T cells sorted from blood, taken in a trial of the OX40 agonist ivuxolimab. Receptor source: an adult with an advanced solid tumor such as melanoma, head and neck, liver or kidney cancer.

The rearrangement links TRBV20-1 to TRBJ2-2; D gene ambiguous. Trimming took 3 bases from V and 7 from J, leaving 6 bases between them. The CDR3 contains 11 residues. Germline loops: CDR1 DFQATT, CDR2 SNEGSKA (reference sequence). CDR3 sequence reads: CSAREIGELFF. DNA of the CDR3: TGCAGTGCTAGGGAGATCGGGGAGCTGTTTTTT.

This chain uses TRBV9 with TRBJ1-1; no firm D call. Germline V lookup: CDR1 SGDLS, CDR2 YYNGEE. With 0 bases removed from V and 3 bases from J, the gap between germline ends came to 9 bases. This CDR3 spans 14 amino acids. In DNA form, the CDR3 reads TGTGCCAGCAGCGTAGGCGCAGTCGACACTGAAGCTTTCTTT. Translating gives CASSVGAVDTEAFF.

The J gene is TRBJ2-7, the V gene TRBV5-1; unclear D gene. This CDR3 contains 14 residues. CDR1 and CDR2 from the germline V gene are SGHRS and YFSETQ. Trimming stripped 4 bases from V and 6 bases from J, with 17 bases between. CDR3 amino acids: CASSPVLGISEQYF. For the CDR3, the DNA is TGCGCCAGCAGCCCCGTCTTGGGGATTAGCGAGCAGTACTTC.

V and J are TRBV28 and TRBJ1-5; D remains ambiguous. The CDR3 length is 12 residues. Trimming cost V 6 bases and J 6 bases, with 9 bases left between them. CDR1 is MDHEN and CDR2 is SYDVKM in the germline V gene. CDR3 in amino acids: CASSQTFQPQHF. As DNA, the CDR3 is TGTGCCAGCAGCCAAACGTTTCAGCCCCAGCATTTT.

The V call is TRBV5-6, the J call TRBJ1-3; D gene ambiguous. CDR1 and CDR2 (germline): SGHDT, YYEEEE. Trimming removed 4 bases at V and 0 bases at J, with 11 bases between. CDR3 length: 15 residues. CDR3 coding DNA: TGTGCCAGCAGCCCCGGACCGAACTCTGGAAACACCATATATTTT. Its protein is CASSPGPNSGNTIYF.

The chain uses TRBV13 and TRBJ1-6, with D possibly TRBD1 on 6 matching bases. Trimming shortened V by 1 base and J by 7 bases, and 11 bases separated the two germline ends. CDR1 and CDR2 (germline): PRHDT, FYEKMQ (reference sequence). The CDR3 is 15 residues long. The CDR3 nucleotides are TGTGCCAGCAGCTTAGTGGGGGCTCCGAATTCACCCCTCCACTTT. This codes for CASSLVGAPNSPLHF.

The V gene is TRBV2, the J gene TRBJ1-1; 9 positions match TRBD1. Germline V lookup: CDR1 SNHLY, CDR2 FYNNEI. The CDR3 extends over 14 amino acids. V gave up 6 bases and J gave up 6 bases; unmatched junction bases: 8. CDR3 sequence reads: CASRLTGGGAEAFF. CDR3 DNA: TGTGCCAGCAGACTCACAGGGGGCGGGGCTGAAGCTTTCTTT.